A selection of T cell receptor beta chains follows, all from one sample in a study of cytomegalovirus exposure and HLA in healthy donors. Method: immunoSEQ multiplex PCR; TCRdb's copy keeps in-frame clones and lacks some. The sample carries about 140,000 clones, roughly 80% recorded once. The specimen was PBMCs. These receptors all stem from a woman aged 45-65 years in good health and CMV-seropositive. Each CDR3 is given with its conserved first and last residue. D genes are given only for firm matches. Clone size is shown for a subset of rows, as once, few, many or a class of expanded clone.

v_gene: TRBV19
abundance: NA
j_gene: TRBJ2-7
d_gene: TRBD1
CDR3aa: CASSRTGGEYEQYF
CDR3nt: TGTGCCAGCTCCCGGACAGGGGGGGAGTACGAGCAGTACTTC

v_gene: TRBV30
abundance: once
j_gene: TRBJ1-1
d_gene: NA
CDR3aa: CAWSSLGGAFF
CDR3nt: TGTGCCTGGAGTTCCCTTGGCGGGGCTTTCTTT

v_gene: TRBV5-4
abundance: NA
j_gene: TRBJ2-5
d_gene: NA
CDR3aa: CASSVRVTRETQYF
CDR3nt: TGTGCCAGCAGCGTCAGGGTTACGAGAGAGACCCAGTACTTC

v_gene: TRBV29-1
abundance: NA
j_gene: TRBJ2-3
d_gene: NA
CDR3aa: CSVEHFPDTQYF
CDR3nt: TGCAGCGTTGAACACTTCCCAGATACGCAGTATTTT

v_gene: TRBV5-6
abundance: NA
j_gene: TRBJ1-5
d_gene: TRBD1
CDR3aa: CASSETGTGDFQPQHF
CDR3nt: TGTGCCAGCAGCGAGACCGGGACAGGGGATTTTCAGCCCCAGCATTTT

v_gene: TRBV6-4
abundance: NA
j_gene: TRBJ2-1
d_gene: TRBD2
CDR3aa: CASSAYSGGGNEQFF
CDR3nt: TGTGCCAGCAGTGCCTATAGCGGGGGGGGCAATGAGCAGTTCTTC

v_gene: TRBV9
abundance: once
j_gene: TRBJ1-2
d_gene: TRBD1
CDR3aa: CASSPEGQINYGYTF
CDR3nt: TGTGCCAGCAGCCCGGAGGGACAGATTAACTATGGCTACACCTTC

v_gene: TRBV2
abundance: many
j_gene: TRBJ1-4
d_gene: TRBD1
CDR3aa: CASESTGEKLFF
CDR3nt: TGTGCCAGCGAGTCGACAGGGGAAAAACTGTTTTTT

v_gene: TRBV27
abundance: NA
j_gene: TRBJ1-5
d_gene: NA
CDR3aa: CASSSSLRGQPQHF
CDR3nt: TGTGCCAGCAGCTCCTCCCTCAGAGGACAGCCCCAGCATTTT

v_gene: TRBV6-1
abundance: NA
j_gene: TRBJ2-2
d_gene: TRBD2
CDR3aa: CASSEVGTSGGTGELFF
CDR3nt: TGTGCCAGCAGTGAAGTTGGGACTAGCGGGGGAACCGGGGAGCTGTTTTTT

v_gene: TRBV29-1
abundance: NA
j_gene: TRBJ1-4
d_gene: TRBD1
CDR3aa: CSVDLGQGREKLFF
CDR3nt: TGCAGCGTTGACCTGGGACAGGGAAGGGAAAAACTGTTTTTT

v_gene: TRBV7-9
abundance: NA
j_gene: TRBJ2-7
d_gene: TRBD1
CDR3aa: CASSLTETGGSYEQYF
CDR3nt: TGTGCCAGCAGCCTAACCGAGACAGGGGGCTCCTACGAGCAGTACTTC

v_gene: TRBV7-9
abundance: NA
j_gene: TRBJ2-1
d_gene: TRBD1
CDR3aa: CASSPWDRWDEQFF
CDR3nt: TGTGCCAGCAGCCCCTGGGACAGATGGGATGAGCAGTTCTTC

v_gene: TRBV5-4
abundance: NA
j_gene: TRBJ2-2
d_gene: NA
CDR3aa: CASSSPGKTGELFF
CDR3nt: TGTGCCAGCAGCTCCCCGGGGAAAACCGGGGAGCTGTTTTTT

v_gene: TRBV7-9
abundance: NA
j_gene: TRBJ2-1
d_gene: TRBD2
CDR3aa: CASSSGLAGGVFTDNEQFF
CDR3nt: TGTGCCAGCAGCTCTGGACTAGCGGGGGGGGTTTTCACGGACAATGAGCAGTTCTTC

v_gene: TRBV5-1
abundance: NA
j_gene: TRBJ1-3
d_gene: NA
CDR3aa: CASSLDGSPLSGNTIYF
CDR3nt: TGCGCCAGCAGCTTGGATGGCAGCCCACTATCTGGAAACACCATATATTTT

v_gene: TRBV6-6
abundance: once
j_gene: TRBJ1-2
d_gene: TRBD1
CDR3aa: CASSYRVGQGYGYTF
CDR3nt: TGTGCCAGCAGTTACCGTGTAGGACAGGGGTATGGCTACACCTTC

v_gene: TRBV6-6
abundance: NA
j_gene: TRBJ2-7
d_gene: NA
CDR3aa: CASRVPEGAEQYF
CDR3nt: TGTGCCAGCAGGGTCCCGGAAGGGGCCGAGCAGTACTTC

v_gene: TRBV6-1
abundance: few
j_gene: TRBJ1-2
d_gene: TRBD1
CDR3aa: CASQGQGPLRHGYTF
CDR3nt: TGTGCCAGCCAGGGACAGGGTCCCCTTCGCCATGGCTACACCTTC

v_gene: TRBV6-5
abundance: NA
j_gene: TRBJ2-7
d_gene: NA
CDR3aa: CASSYYNEQYF
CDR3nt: TGTGCCAGCAGTTACTACAACGAGCAGTACTTC

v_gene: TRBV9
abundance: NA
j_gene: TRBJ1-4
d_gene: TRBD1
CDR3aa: CASSENKDRGDEKLFF
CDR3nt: TGTGCCAGCAGCGAGAACAAGGACAGGGGAGACGAAAAACTGTTTTTT

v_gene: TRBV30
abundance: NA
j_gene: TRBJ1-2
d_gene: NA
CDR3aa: CAWSVLVYGYTF
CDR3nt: NA

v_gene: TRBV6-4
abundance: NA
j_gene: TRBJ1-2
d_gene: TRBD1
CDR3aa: CASSRDRNTYGYTF
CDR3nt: TGTGCCAGCAGTCGGGACAGGAATACTTATGGCTACACCTTC

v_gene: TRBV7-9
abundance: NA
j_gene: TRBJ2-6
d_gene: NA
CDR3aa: CASTLGGSGANVLTF
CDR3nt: TGTGCCAGCACACTAGGTGGCTCTGGGGCCAACGTCCTGACTTTC

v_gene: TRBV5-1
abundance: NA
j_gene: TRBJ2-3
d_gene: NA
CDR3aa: CASSQGLGSPNTQYF
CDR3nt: TGCGCCAGCAGCCAAGGGCTAGGGAGCCCTAATACGCAGTATTTT

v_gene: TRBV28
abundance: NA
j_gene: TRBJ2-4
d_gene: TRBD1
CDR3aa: CASSRTGVGIQYF
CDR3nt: TGTGCCAGCAGTAGAACAGGGGTGGGCATTCAGTACTTC

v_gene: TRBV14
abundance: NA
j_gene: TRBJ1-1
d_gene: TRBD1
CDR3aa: CASSLRGLTEAFF
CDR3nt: TGTGCCAGCAGCCTCAGGGGGCTCACTGAAGCTTTCTTT

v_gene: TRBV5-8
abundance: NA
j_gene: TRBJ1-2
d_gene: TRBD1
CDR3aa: CASYGVGQGAYGYTF
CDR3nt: TGTGCCAGCTACGGCGTGGGACAGGGGGCCTATGGCTACACCTTC

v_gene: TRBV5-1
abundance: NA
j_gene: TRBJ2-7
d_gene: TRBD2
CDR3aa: CASSVGLAVSYEQYF
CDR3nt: TGCGCCAGCAGCGTAGGACTAGCGGTTTCCTACGAGCAGTACTTC

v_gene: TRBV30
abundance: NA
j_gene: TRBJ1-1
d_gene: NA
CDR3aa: CAWSTGGFSEAFF
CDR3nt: TGTGCCTGGAGTACTGGGGGCTTCTCCGAAGCTTTCTTT

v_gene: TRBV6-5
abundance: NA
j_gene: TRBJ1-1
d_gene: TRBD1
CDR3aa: CASSPPGQGAAFF
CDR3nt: TGTGCCAGCAGTCCACCGGGACAGGGGGCGGCTTTCTTT

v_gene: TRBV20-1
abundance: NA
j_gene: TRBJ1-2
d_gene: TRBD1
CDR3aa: CSANRGGGYTF
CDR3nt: TGCAGTGCTAACAGGGGGGGCGGCTACACCTTC

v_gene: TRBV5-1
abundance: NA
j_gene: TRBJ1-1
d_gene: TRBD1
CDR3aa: CASSFGQGHTEAFF
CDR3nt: TGCGCCAGCAGCTTCGGACAGGGCCACACTGAAGCTTTCTTT

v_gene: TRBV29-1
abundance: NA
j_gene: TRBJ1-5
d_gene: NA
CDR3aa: CTDQPQHF
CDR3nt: TGCACCGATCAGCCCCAGCATTTT

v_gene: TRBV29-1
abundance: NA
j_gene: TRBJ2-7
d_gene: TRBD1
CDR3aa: CSAQGQGGYEQYF
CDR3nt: TGCAGCGCTCAAGGACAGGGGGGCTACGAGCAGTACTTC

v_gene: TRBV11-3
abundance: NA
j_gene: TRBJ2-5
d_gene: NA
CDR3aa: CASSLDGLHQETQYF
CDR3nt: TGTGCCAGCAGCTTAGATGGACTGCACCAAGAGACCCAGTACTTC

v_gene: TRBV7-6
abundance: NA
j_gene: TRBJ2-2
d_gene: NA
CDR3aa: CASSYWGDTGELFF
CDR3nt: TGTGCCAGCAGCTACTGGGGAGACACCGGGGAGCTGTTTTTT

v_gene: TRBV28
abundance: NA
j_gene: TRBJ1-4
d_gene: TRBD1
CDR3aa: CASRTGGEVEAKLFF
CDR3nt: TGTGCCAGCAGGACAGGGGGCGAGGTAGAGGCGAAACTGTTTTTT

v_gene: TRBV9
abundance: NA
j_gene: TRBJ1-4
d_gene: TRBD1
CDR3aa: CASSVGRGRAELFF
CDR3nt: TGTGCCAGCAGCGTAGGAAGGGGGCGGGCGGAACTGTTTTTT

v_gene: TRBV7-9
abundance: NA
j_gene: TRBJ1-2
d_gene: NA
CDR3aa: CASSLETTALGGYTF
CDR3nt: TGTGCCAGCAGCTTAGAGACGACAGCCCTCGGTGGCTACACCTTC

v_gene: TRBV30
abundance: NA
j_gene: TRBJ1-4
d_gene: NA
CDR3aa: CAWSPRTGTPKLFF
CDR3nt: TGTGCCTGGAGCCCCCGGACTGGGACACCCAAACTGTTTTTT